Following are 25 T cell receptor beta chains from one sample sequenced in a study of blood T cell repertoires in COVID-19. Produced via immunoSEQ multiplex PCR; TCRdb's table is partial and in-frame only. The data show about 200,000 clones, less than 95% seen once. The sequenced sample was peripheral blood. The receptor set was obtained from a man in his thirties or forties with COVID-19, enrolled during active disease.

This clone showed up just once. The V gene is TRBV7-2, the J gene TRBJ2-7, with 7 bases identical to TRBD2. This CDR3 contains 12 residues. Germline trimming cut 1 base from V and 9 bases from J; bases unmatched to any gene: 3. CDR1 and CDR2 from the germline V gene are SGHTA and FQGNSA. The CDR3 loop reads CASSLVSGGQYF. CDR3 nucleotides: TGTGCCAGCAGCTTAGTATCGGGAGGGCAGTACTTC.

The chain is built from TRBV6-5 and TRBJ1-1, with D possibly TRBD1 on 6 matching bases. With 7 bases removed from V and 5 bases from J, the gap between germline ends came to 14 bases. There are 13 residues in the CDR3. Germline values: CDR1 MNHEY, CDR2 SVGAGI. The CDR3 loop reads CASIGGGWTEAFF. CDR3 DNA: TGTGCCAGCATCGGCGGGGGCTGGACTGAAGCTTTCTTT.

The J gene is TRBJ1-1, the V gene TRBV27, with 11 nucleotides matching TRBD1. Germline values: CDR1 MNHEY, CDR2 SMNVEV (reference sequence). The CDR3 has 14 amino acids. The ends lost 8 bases at V and 3 bases at J; junction bases unmatched: 5. The CDR3 DNA reads as TGTGCCAGCCGGACAGGGGGCGCTTACACTGAAGCTTTCTTT. This gives the protein CASRTGGAYTEAFF.

The rearrangement joins TRBV10-1 to TRBJ1-2, with 11 bases lining up with TRBD1. V lost 5 bases and J lost 7; bases outside the gene matches: 9. The CDR3 runs to 15 residues. Germline CDR1 WNHNN, CDR2 SYGVQD (reference sequence). CDR3 nucleotides: TGCGCCAGCAGTACCACGGGACAGGGGGGAGTTGGCTACACCTTC. It translates to CASSTTGQGGVGYTF.

The CDR3, as DNA: TGCAGTGCTAGTAGGAGCTCTGGAAACACCATATATTTT. As protein: CSASRSSGNTIYF. This chain connects TRBV20-1 to TRBJ1-3; D gene unclear. V was trimmed by 3 bases and J by 0 bases, leaving 6 bases between them. Germline CDR1 is DFQATT and CDR2 is SNEGSKA (reference sequence). This CDR3 spans 13 amino acids.

This clone has a handful of counts. This rearrangement joins TRBV6-5 to TRBJ2-7, with 7 positions matching TRBD1. Per the germline V gene, CDR1 is MNHEY and CDR2 is SVGAGI. Trimming took 4 bases from V and 6 from J; bases not matched to a gene: 3. The CDR3 is made up of 12 amino acids. The CDR3 DNA reads TGTGCCAGCAGTTCAGGGGGTTTCGAGCAGTACTTC. This encodes CASSSGGFEQYF.

V is TRBV5-4 and J is TRBJ1-2; D gene ambiguous. This CDR3 has 14 amino acids. Trimming stripped 0 bases from V and 1 base from J, with 7 bases between. Germline CDR1 SGHNT, CDR2 YYREEE (reference sequence). The DNA for the CDR3 is TGTGCCAGCAGCTTGGGCGAGGGTAACTATGGCTACACCTTC. Translation: CASSLGEGNYGYTF.

This sequence joins TRBV6-4 and TRBJ2-1; D might be TRBD2 (6 bases). CDR3 length: 14 residues. V lost 2 bases and J lost 1, with 6 bases in between. Per germline, CDR1 MRHNA and CDR2 SNTAGT. Here the CDR3 DNA reads TGTGCCAGCAGTGACGGGACTTCCTACAATGAGCAGTTCTTC. It is translated as CASSDGTSYNEQFF.

The chain combines TRBV9 with TRBJ1-2; tentative D call: TRBD1 (5 bases). This CDR3 has 18 residues. In germline, CDR1 is SGDLS, CDR2 YYNGEE. Between the trimmed V and J ends, which lost 4 bases and 6 bases, there was a span of 28 bases. In DNA form, the CDR3 reads TGTGCCAGCAGCCCTCACAACAATAAAAAGTGGCAGGGCGATGGCTACACCTTC. Protein: CASSPHNNKKWQGDGYTF.

V is TRBV7-9 and J is TRBJ2-3, with 14 bases lining up with TRBD2. CDR3 length equals 16 residues. V lost 5 bases and J lost 4; bases outside the gene matches: 5. Germline loops: CDR1 SEHNR, CDR2 FQNEAQ (reference sequence). CDR3 in DNA: TGTGCCAGCAGCCCAGGGACTAGCGGGGGCCCAGATACGCAGTATTTT. Translating gives CASSPGTSGGPDTQYF.

This sequence joins TRBV7-6 and TRBJ2-2, with 7 bases fitting TRBD1. Germline CDR1 is SGHVS and CDR2 is FNYEAQ. J gave up 4 bases and V 4 bases, and 9 bases lay outside the gene matches. The CDR3 is made up of 16 amino acids. This CDR3 reads CASSSPLTGPTGELFF. CDR3 nucleotide sequence: TGTGCCAGCAGCTCGCCACTGACAGGGCCCACCGGGGAGCTGTTTTTT.

This chain uses TRBV10-3 with TRBJ2-1; possible D gene TRBD2, 5 bases. Between the trimmed V and J ends, which lost 6 bases and 0 bases, there was a span of 12 bases. The length of the CDR3 is 15 residues. Looked up from germline, CDR1 is ENHRY and CDR2 is SYGVKD. The CDR3 nucleotides are TGTGCCATCAGAGGACTGATAAGCTCCTACAATGAGCAGTTCTTC. This gives the protein CAIRGLISSYNEQFF.

The rearrangement links TRBV14 to TRBJ1-2; no clear D gene. V was cut by 0 bases and J by 4 bases, with 9 bases left in between. The CDR3 is 14 amino acids. From germline, CDR1 is SGHDN and CDR2 FVKESK. The CDR3 reads CASSQEAGLYGYTF. CDR3 DNA sequence: TGTGCCAGCAGCCAAGAGGCGGGTCTCTATGGCTACACCTTC.

The rearrangement joins TRBV10-1 to TRBJ2-1, with 7 bases fitting TRBD1. CDR1 and CDR2 from the germline V gene are WNHNN and SYGVQD (reference sequence). The V gene end was trimmed by 6 bases and the J gene end by 2 bases; junction bases not matched to a gene: 13. This CDR3 is built from 17 residues. The CDR3 spells CASSDTQGIPTYNEQFF. The CDR3, as DNA: TGCGCCAGCAGCGACACACAGGGGATCCCCACCTACAATGAGCAGTTCTTC.

The chain carries TRBV2 and TRBJ1-5; the D gene is possibly TRBD1 (5 bases). The ends were cut back, 2 bases at V and 10 bases at J, with 15 bases in the middle. The CDR3 sequence is 14 residues long. The V gene's germline CDR1 is SNHLY and CDR2 FYNNEI. Here the CDR3 DNA reads TGTGCCAGCAGTGAAAAATTGTGGGGGGATCCCCAGCATTTT. This sequence encodes CASSEKLWGDPQHF.

This clone has more than one count but fewer than ten. This chain links TRBV13 with TRBJ2-7; D might be TRBD2 (5 bases). Germline loops: CDR1 PRHDT, CDR2 FYEKMQ (reference sequence). The CDR3 is 18 residues long. V gave up 0 bases and J gave up 0 bases, with 18 bases separating them. The CDR3 is CASSLGWREGRGSYEQYF. The CDR3 region has the DNA TGTGCCAGCAGCTTAGGGTGGAGAGAGGGCCGGGGCTCCTACGAGCAGTACTTC.

The V gene is TRBV28, the J gene TRBJ1-5, with D uncertain. The germline V gene has CDR1 MDHEN and CDR2 SYDVKM. The CDR3 extends over 12 amino acids. V lost 8 bases and J 9 bases, leaving 14 bases between the germline ends. CDR3 amino acids: CASSWEIGPQHF. Here the CDR3 DNA reads TGTGCCAGCTCATGGGAGATAGGGCCCCAGCATTTT.

The rearrangement links TRBV18 to TRBJ1-5; tentative D call: TRBD1 (6 bases). V was trimmed by 6 bases and J by 7 bases, leaving 13 bases between them. The CDR3 has 13 amino acids. Germline-derived CDR1 and CDR2 are KGHSH and LQKENI. The CDR3 is CASSFGQRQPQHF. The CDR3 region has the DNA TGTGCCAGCTCCTTCGGACAGAGGCAGCCCCAGCATTTT.

This chain uses TRBV18 with TRBJ1-1; TRBD1 aligns across 9 bases. Losses at the gene ends were 1 base for V and 4 bases for J; bases not matched to a gene: 7. Germline CDR1 is KGHSH and CDR2 is LQKENI. The CDR3 runs 16 residues. The CDR3 loop reads CASSPLGGTGSTEAFF. For the CDR3, the DNA is TGTGCCAGCTCACCACTCGGTGGGACAGGGTCCACTGAAGCTTTCTTT. The full variable domain, in which reference TRBV18 and TRBJ1-1 provide the parts outside the CDR3, is NAGVMQNPRHLVRRRGQEARLRCSPMKGHSHVYWYRQLPEEGLKFMVYLQKENIIDESGMPKERFSAEFPKEGPSILRIQQVVRGDSAAYFCASSPLGGTGSTEAFFGQGTRLTVV.

J is TRBJ1-2 and V is TRBV5-5; D ambiguous. Germline V gives CDR1 SGHKS, CDR2 YYEKEE (reference sequence). The CDR3 totals 16 residues. Deletions cut 5 bases from V and 5 bases from J, with 22 bases between. DNA of the CDR3: TGTGCCAGCAGTACCCGAGGAGGGAATAGTTGGTATGGCTACACCTTC. Its translation: CASSTRGGNSWYGYTF. Supplemented by reference TRBV5-5 and TRBJ1-2, the full variable domain reads DAGVTQSPTHLIKTRGQQVTLRCSPISGHKSVSWYQQVLGQGPQFIFQYYEKEERGRGNFPDRFSARQFPNYSSELNVNALLLGDSALYLCASSTRGGNSWYGYTFGSGTRLTVV.

The chain has TRBV14 and TRBJ1-1; 7 bases map to TRBD1. Germline CDR1 SGHDN, CDR2 FVKESK. The CDR3 length is 14 residues. The V gene end was trimmed by 4 bases and the J gene end by 1 base; junction bases not matched to a gene: 3. CDR3 loop: CASSPRTGNTEAFF. As DNA, the CDR3 is TGTGCCAGCAGCCCTCGGACAGGGAACACTGAAGCTTTCTTT. Drawing the rest from reference TRBV14 and TRBJ1-1, the complete variable domain is EAGVTQFPSHSVIEKGQTVTLRCDPISGHDNLYWYRRVMGKEIKFLLHFVKESKQDESGMPNNRFLAERTGGTYSTLKVQPAELEDSGVYFCASSPRTGNTEAFFGQGTRLTVV.

V and J are TRBV10-1 and TRBJ2-4; 8 positions agree with TRBD1. The CDR3 spans 15 residues. CDR1 and CDR2 from the germline V gene are WNHNN and SYGVQD (reference sequence). Trimming cost V 3 bases and J 6 bases; bases outside gene matches: 7. DNA for the CDR3: TGCGCCAGCAGTGATAGTACAGGACAGGGAAACATTCAGTACTTC. Encoded protein: CASSDSTGQGNIQYF.

This sequence joins TRBV2 and TRBJ1-1; 7 nucleotides align to TRBD1. Losses at the gene ends were 6 bases for V and 2 bases for J; bases not matched to a gene: 3. Germline loops: CDR1 SNHLY, CDR2 FYNNEI. The length of the CDR3 is 13 residues. CDR3 coding DNA: TGTGCCAGCAGGGGGACAGAAAACACTGAAGCTTTCTTT. Translation: CASRGTENTEAFF.

This chain links TRBV4-2 with TRBJ2-3; 8 bases map to TRBD1. CDR1 LGHNA and CDR2 YNFKEQ come from the germline V gene. V gave up 1 base and J gave up 5 bases; unmatched junction bases: 5. The CDR3 runs to 15 residues. This CDR3 is CASSQAGGVRDTQYF. The CDR3, as DNA: TGTGCCAGCAGCCAAGCAGGGGGCGTACGAGATACGCAGTATTTT.

The V and J genes are TRBV9 and TRBJ1-1; no clear D. Trimming shortened V by 0 bases and J by 3 bases, and 18 bases separated the two germline ends. Germline CDR1 SGDLS, CDR2 YYNGEE. CDR3 length: 17 amino acids. The CDR3 DNA reads TGTGCCAGCAGCGTAGGCGGAGGGTTCGGGAGTGACACTGAAGCTTTCTTT. Translated, it gives CASSVGGGFGSDTEAFF.